Reported below is one TCR beta chain. The sample belongs to a study of T cells in localized non-small cell lung cancer. Some clones are missing from TCRdb's copy, which holds only in-frame ones; the method was immunoSEQ multiplex PCR. The sample lists 70,000 or so clones, 65% to 85% occurring once. Trimming shortened V by 3 bases and J by 3 bases, and 12 bases separated the two germline ends. The CDR3 length is 15 residues. Germline V gives CDR1 SGHDT, CDR2 YYEEEE. The sample in question was peripheral blood, obtained before any cancer treatment. This rearrangement joins TRBV5-6 to TRBJ2-2; the D gene is possibly TRBD2 (6 bases). This TCR was sampled from a female donor over 55 with stage I lung adenocarcinoma. The CDR3 nucleotides are TGTGCCAGCAGCTCGACGGGCGGGGACACCGGGGAGCTGTTTTTT. Its translation: CASSSTGGDTGELFF.